This T cell receptor beta chain was sequenced during a study of blood T cell repertoires in COVID-19. Cohort allocation depended upon clinical history that participants reported. V was trimmed by 4 bases and J by 3 bases, leaving 10 bases between them. The CDR3 covers 14 residues. Germline V gene lookup returns CDR1 LGHNA and CDR2 YSLEER. The protocol was immunoSEQ multiplex PCR, while the TCRdb copy is restricted to in-frame clones and leaves out a portion. The sample lists 150,000 to 200,000 clones, roughly nine tenths occurring once. V usage is TRBV4-3 and J usage is TRBJ1-5; the D is unclear. The sequence was collected from a woman in her twenties or thirties who had recovered from COVID-19. The sample comprised PBMCs or T cells enriched from blood (not recorded which). The CDR3 sequence is CASSLDILNQPQHF. DNA for the CDR3: TGCGCCAGCAGCCTCGACATCCTCAATCAGCCCCAGCATTTT.